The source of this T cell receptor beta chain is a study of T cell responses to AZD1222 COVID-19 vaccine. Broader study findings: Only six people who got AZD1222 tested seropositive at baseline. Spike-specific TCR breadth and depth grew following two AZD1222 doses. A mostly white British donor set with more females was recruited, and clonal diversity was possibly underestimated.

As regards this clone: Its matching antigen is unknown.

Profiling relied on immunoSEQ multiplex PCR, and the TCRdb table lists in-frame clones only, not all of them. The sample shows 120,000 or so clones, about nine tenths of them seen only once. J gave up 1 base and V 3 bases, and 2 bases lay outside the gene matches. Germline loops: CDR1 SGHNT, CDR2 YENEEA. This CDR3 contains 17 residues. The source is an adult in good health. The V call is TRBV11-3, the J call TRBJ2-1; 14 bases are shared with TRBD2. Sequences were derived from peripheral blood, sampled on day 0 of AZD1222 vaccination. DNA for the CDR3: TGTGCCAGCAGCTTGGGACTAGCGGGAGCGTCCTACAATGAGCAGTTCTTC. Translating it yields CASSLGLAGASYNEQFF.